The TCR beta chain described here comes from a study of blood T cell repertoires in COVID-19. Study overall: From the United States, Italy and Spain came samples of acute and convalescent COVID-19. From T cells, B-cell-depleted T cells, or PBMCs came the material, which was cDNA or gDNA.

This clone was seen only once. The CDR3 is 16 residues long. Deletions cut 1 base from V and 4 bases from J, with 15 bases between. The germline V gene has CDR1 SGHRS and CDR2 YFSETQ. Original processing notes: By means of reference gene primer amplification, nucleated cell counts were estimated. Generated by immunoSEQ multiplex PCR, the TCRdb table keeps only in-frame clones and is missing some. V and J calls and clone size follow that table, whereas D and trimming were derived from the DNA. The sample lists over 110,000 clones, over 60% occurring once. The TCR sequence derives from a man older than 75 with acute or convalescent COVID-19. This sequence joins TRBV5-1 and TRBJ1-3; D unresolved. The sequencing sample was made of peripheral blood. This CDR3 reads CASSLTAETIGNTIYF. The CDR3 DNA follows: TGCGCCAGCAGCTTGACGGCAGAAACTATAGGAAACACCATATATTTT.